This entry lists 9 T cell receptor beta chains sequenced from one sample in a study of radiotherapy plus CTLA-4 blockade in lung cancer. Sequencing was performed with immunoSEQ multiplex PCR; in TCRdb, only in-frame clones are kept and a portion is missing. Among more than 80,000 clones, roughly 84% were seen once, and the ten largest hold about 2.2%. The specimen comprised peripheral blood, sampled from a patient treated with radiotherapy plus ipilimumab. These TCRs come from a human donor with non-small cell lung cancer that progressed on radiotherapy plus ipilimumab. Some clones in this sample may be carry-over from other donors' samples.

This chain joins TRBV6-6 and TRBJ1-2; D not resolved. With 3 bases removed from V and 0 bases from J, the gap between germline ends came to 8 bases. Germline loops: CDR1 MNHNY, CDR2 SVGAGI (reference sequence). This CDR3 has 14 amino acids. The DNA for the CDR3 is TGTGCCAGCAGTTATATGGCAGCTAACTATGGCTACACCTTC. It encodes CASSYMAANYGYTF.

The chain is built from TRBV4-3 and TRBJ2-2, with D perhaps being TRBD1 or TRBD2 (6 bases each). Looked up from germline, CDR1 is LGHNA and CDR2 is YSLEER. Trimming pared 0 bases from V and 5 bases from J, leaving 7 bases between. This CDR3 spans 14 amino acids. The CDR3 nucleotides are TGCGCCAGCAGCCAAGAAGGGGGGACCGGGGAGCTGTTTTTT. Its translation is CASSQEGGTGELFF.

The V and J genes are TRBV4-2 and TRBJ2-1; 11 bases are shared with TRBD2. Germline V lookup: CDR1 LGHNA, CDR2 YNFKEQ. The CDR3 sequence is 15 residues long. Trimming cost V 6 bases and J 4 bases; bases outside gene matches: 5. The CDR3 sequence: CASRLAGGFYNEQFF. CDR3 sequence (DNA): TGTGCCAGCAGGCTAGCGGGGGGCTTTTACAATGAGCAGTTCTTC.

This clone turned up a few times. CDR3 bases: TGTGCCAGCAGCTTAGAGGTTCAACTGTTTTTT. Protein sequence: CASSLEVQLFF. The chain recombines TRBV11-2 with TRBJ1-4; D ambiguous. The CDR3 sequence is 11 residues long. CDR1 is SGHAT, CDR2 FQNNGV, per germline. Trimming stripped 0 bases from V and 12 bases from J, with 5 bases between.

The chain couples TRBV4-3 to TRBJ2-7; 12 bases are a match to TRBD1. The CDR3 has 18 residues. Trimming cost V 4 bases and J 4 bases; bases outside gene matches: 14. Per the germline V gene, CDR1 is LGHNA and CDR2 is YSLEER. As DNA, the CDR3 is TGCGCCAGCAGCCGAGCCAGGGGGGGGACAGGGGGCGGTTACGAGCAGTACTTC. This translates into CASSRARGGTGGGYEQYF.

This clone came up a few times. V usage is TRBV4-3 and J usage is TRBJ2-1; 9 bases agree with TRBD2. The CDR3 runs to 16 residues. Germline CDR1 and CDR2: LGHNA and YSLEER. Trimming at V came to 2 bases and at J to 4 bases, leaving 6 bases not matched to a gene. CDR3 loop: CASSQKLAGDYNEQFF. The CDR3 nucleotides are TGCGCCAGCAGCCAAAAATTAGCGGGGGATTACAATGAGCAGTTCTTC.

The rearrangement uses TRBV4-3 and TRBJ2-1; a possible D gene is TRBD1 (6 bases). Trimming shortened V by 1 base and J by 3 bases, and 16 bases separated the two germline ends. The CDR3 consists of 17 residues. The germline gives CDR1 LGHNA, CDR2 YSLEER. DNA for the CDR3: TGCGCCAGCAGCCAAGGGGAAAGGGGGACCAGCTACAATGAGCAGTTCTTC. It specifies CASSQGERGTSYNEQFF.

The chain recombines TRBV11-2 with TRBJ1-6; D unresolved. In germline, CDR1 is SGHAT, CDR2 FQNNGV. Trimming pared 4 bases from V and 5 bases from J, leaving 12 bases between. This CDR3 is 15 amino acids long. The CDR3 protein is CASSSGRRNNSPLHF. The CDR3, as DNA: TGTGCCAGCAGCTCGGGGAGGAGGAATAATTCACCCCTCCACTTT.

This sequence joins TRBV18 and TRBJ1-4, with 11 bases matching TRBD1. Germline values: CDR1 KGHSH, CDR2 LQKENI. This CDR3 has 14 amino acids. V shed 3 bases, J shed 7 bases, and the junction held 1 base outside the gene matches. CDR3 loop: CASSPGTGGEKLFF. In DNA form, the CDR3 reads TGTGCCAGCTCACCCGGGACAGGGGGTGAAAAACTGTTTTTT.